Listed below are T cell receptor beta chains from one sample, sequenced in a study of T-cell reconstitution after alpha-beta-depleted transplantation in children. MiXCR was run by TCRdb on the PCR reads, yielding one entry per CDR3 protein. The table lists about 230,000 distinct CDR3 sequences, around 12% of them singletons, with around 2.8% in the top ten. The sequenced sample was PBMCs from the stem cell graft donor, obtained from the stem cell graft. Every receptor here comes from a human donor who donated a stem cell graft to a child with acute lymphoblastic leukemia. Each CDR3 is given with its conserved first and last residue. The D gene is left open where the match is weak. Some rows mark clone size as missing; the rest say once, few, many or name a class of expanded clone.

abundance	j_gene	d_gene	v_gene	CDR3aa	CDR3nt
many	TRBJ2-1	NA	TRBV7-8	CASSQPETRYNEQFF	TGTGCCAGCAGCCAGCCGGAGACGAGGTACAATGAGCAGTTCTTC
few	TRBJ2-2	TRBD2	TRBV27	CASSLGTSGGELFF	TGTGCCAGCAGTTTAGGGACTAGCGGCGGGGAGCTGTTTTTT
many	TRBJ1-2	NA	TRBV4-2	CASSQGGTGQTYGYTF	TGTGCCAGCAGCCAAGGGGGGACCGGTCAAACTTATGGCTACACCTTC
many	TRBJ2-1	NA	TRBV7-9	CASSSDSESSYNEQFF	TGTGCCAGCAGCTCGGACAGCGAGAGCTCCTACAATGAGCAGTTCTTC
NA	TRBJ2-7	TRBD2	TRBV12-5	CASGLVRLAVYEQYF	TGTGCTAGTGGTTTGGTTCGCCTAGCGGTATACGAGCAGTACTTC
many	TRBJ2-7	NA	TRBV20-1	CSARESYEQYF	TGCAGTGCTAGAGAATCCTACGAGCAGTACTTC
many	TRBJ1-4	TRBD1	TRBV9	CASSPWDRPPFEKLFF	TGTGCCAGCAGCCCGTGGGACAGACCACCGTTTGAAAAACTGTTTTTT
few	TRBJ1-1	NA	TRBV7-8	CASSLSRVNTEAFF	TGTGCCAGCAGCTTATCAAGGGTGAACACTGAAGCTTTCTTT
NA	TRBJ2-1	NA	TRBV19	CASRVGYNEQFF	TGTGCCAGTAGAGTGGGCTACAATGAGCAGTTCTTC
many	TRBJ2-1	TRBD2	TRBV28	CASISPAGAYNEQFF	TGTGCCAGCATAAGTCCGGCGGGGGCCTACAATGAGCAGTTCTTC
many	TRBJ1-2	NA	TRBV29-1	CSVDVGTANYGYTF	TGCAGCGTTGATGTGGGGACCGCGAACTATGGCTACACCTTC
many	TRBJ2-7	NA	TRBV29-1	CSAGPGPGITYEQYF	TGCAGCGCTGGCCCGGGACCGGGGATAACCTACGAGCAGTACTTC
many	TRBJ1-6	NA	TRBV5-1	CASSFKTESLLHF	TGCGCCAGCAGCTTCAAGACCGAATCACTCCTCCACTTT
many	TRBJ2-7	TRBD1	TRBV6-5	CASRGQGAYEQYF	TGTGCCAGCAGGGGACAGGGCGCTTACGAGCAGTACTTC
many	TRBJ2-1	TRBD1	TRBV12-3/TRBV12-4	CASREQGPEQFF	TGTGCCAGCAGAGAACAGGGGCCTGAGCAGTTCTTC
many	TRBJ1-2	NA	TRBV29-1	CSVPLRGTDYGYTF	TGCAGCGTCCCCTTGAGAGGGACGGACTATGGCTACACCTTC
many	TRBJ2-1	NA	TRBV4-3	CASSQDRDSPTHEQFF	TGCGCCAGCAGCCAAGACCGGGACTCACCCACCCATGAGCAGTTCTTC
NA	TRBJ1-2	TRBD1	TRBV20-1	CSARPPNRGPTDGYTF	TGCAGTGCTAGACCACCTAACAGGGGGCCTACGGATGGCTACACCTTC
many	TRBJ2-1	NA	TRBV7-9	CASSLVLGTGSYNEQFF	TGTGCCAGCAGCTTAGTCCTCGGAACAGGCTCCTACAATGAGCAGTTCTTC
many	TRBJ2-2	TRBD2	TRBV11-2	CASSSRGTSTAANTGELFF	TGTGCCAGCAGCTCCCGGGGGACTAGCACCGCCGCGAACACCGGGGAGCTGTTTTTT
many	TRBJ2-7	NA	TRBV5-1	CASSLDGPWDEQYF	TGCGCCAGCAGCTTGGATGGGCCCTGGGACGAGCAGTACTTC
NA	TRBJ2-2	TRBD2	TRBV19	CASIPSGGASAGELFF	TGTGCCAGTATCCCTAGCGGGGGGGCCTCCGCCGGGGAGCTGTTTTTT
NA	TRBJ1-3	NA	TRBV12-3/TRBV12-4	CASSPLGTPGNTIYF	TGTGCCAGCAGTCCCCTCGGGACACCGGGAAACACCATATATTTT
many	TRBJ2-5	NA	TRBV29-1	CSVGQETQYF	TGCAGCGTCGGTCAAGAGACCCAGTACTTC
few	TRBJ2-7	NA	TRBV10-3	CAISGGREQYF	TGTGCCATCAGTGGGGGGAGGGAGCAGTACTTC
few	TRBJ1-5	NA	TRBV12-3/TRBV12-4	CASSRPGGQPQHF	TGTGCCAGCTCGCGCCCGGGTGGCCAGCCCCAGCATTTT
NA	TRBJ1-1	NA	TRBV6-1	CASSGRARGSPNTEAFF	TGTGCCAGCAGTGGGCGGGCCAGGGGCTCTCCGAACACTGAAGCTTTCTTT
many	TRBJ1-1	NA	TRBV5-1	CASSRNGGNTEAFF	TGCGCCAGCAGCCGCAACGGGGGGAACACTGAAGCTTTCTTT
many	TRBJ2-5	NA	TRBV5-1	CASSVRTEETQYF	TGCGCCAGCAGCGTCCGGACAGAAGAGACCCAGTACTTC
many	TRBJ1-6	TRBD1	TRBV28	CASSLPTGDSSPLHF	TGTGCCAGCAGCTTACCGACAGGGGACAGTTCACCCCTCCACTTT
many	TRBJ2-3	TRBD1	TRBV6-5	CASSYVQGAGYTQYF	TGTGCCAGCAGTTATGTACAGGGGGCAGGGTATACGCAGTATTTT
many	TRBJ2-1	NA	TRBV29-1	CSVSYTFPADEQFF	TGCAGCGTTTCGTATACCTTTCCGGCCGATGAGCAGTTCTTC
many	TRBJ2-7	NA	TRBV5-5	CASSWTGWEQYF	TGTGCCAGCAGCTGGACCGGGTGGGAGCAGTACTTC
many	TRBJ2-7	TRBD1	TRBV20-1	CSAGQGYYEQYF	TGCAGTGCCGGACAGGGATATTACGAGCAGTACTTC